These T cell receptor beta chains were read from a single sample in a study of OX40 agonist ivuxolimab in advanced cancers. Assay used: immunoSEQ multiplex PCR; TCRdb lists only in-frame clones, some missing. The sample carries 40,000 or so clones, 92% recorded once. Material: CD4+ or CD8+ T cells sorted from blood, obtained in a trial of the OX40 agonist ivuxolimab. The receptors were sampled from an adult with an advanced solid tumor such as melanoma, head and neck, liver or kidney cancer. CDR3s leave out the opening cysteine and the closing phenylalanine or tryptophan.

J gene	V gene	CDR3 protein
TRBJ2-1	TRBV19	ASSRRGSYNEQF
TRBJ1-5	TRBV19	ASKSGGQPQH
TRBJ2-1	TRBV11-3	ASSPPISGRAESEQF
TRBJ1-3	TRBV15	ATSRDRTGISGNTIY
TRBJ2-7	TRBV7-2	ASSPLAGIYEQY
TRBJ1-4	TRBV21-1	ASSSLSVRESGKTV
TRBJ2-1	TRBV27	ASSLVGREQF
TRBJ2-7	TRBV20-1	SAPSSCEQY
TRBJ2-3	TRBV6-1	ASSELLIGKKDTQY
TRBJ2-1	TRBV29-1	SVGGGNEQF
TRBJ2-7	TRBV5-1	ASTPQGANDEQY
TRBJ1-1	TRBV27	ASSTRQGAFILNTEAF
TRBJ2-1	TRBV7-6	ASSLVLNEQF
TRBJ2-7	TRBV7-6	ASSRSLSGSVSYEQY